What follows are 20 T cell receptor beta chains derived from one specimen sequenced in a study of cytotoxic CD8 clonotypes in ibrutinib-treated CLL. TCRdb's table, derived via immunoSEQ multiplex PCR, lists solely in-frame clones and lacks some. Among about 50,000 clones, around 78% were seen once, and the ten largest hold roughly 20%. This specimen was PBMCs, taken after 24 months of ibrutinib treatment. The receptors shown here come from a human donor with chronic lymphocytic leukemia.

CDR3 amino acids: CASSLEGRIEAFF. The CDR3 DNA is TGTGCCAGCAGCTTAGAGGGACGGATTGAAGCTTTCTTT. The gene calls are TRBV11-2 and TRBJ1-1; a possible D gene is TRBD1 (5 bases). The CDR3 is 13 amino acids. CDR1 and CDR2 from the germline V gene are SGHAT and FQNNGV. The V end was cut by 0 bases, the J end by 7 bases, with 9 bases between.

The chain has TRBV5-4 and TRBJ2-5, with D possibly matching TRBD2 (5 bases). This CDR3 is built from 15 residues. Deletions cut 4 bases from V and 1 base from J, with 14 bases between. The V gene's germline CDR1 is SGHNT and CDR2 YYREEE (reference sequence). The CDR3 region is CASSPDPGFQETQYF. The CDR3, as DNA: TGTGCCAGCAGCCCGGACCCGGGGTTCCAAGAGACCCAGTACTTC.

This clone showed up just a few times. The rearrangement joins TRBV7-2 to TRBJ2-1; 10 nucleotides line up with TRBD2. After removal of 3 bases from V and 5 bases from J, the junction contained 13 bases not matched to a gene. The CDR3 is 18 residues long. The germline V gene encodes CDR1 SGHTA and CDR2 FQGNSA. CDR3 protein: CASSFPPLAGDGHNEQFF. The CDR3 DNA reads as TGTGCCAGCAGCTTCCCCCCCCTAGCGGGAGACGGTCACAATGAGCAGTTCTTC.

The genes are TRBV2 and TRBJ1-2, with 10 bases fitting TRBD1. Germline-derived CDR1 and CDR2 are SNHLY and FYNNEI. This CDR3 contains 14 residues. The V gene end was trimmed by 6 bases and the J gene end by 6 bases; junction bases not matched to a gene: 7. Here the CDR3 reads CASRPGTGANGYTF. The CDR3 nucleotides read TGTGCCAGCAGACCCGGGACAGGGGCGAATGGCTACACCTTC.

The V call is TRBV11-2, the J call TRBJ2-1, with 7 bases identical to TRBD2. CDR1 is SGHAT, CDR2 FQNNGV, per germline. Unmatched junction bases numbered 12, after V lost 4 bases and J lost 9 bases. This CDR3 comprises 15 residues. CDR3 region: CASSSLKRRETEQFF. CDR3 nucleotides: TGTGCCAGCAGCTCGTTAAAGAGGCGGGAGACTGAGCAGTTCTTC.

The chain links TRBV7-8 to TRBJ2-2; the D is unclear. In germline, CDR1 is SGHVS, CDR2 FQNEAQ. V lost 4 bases and J 6 bases, leaving 12 bases between the germline ends. The CDR3 runs 14 residues. CDR3 sequence reads: CASSSESVAGELFF. Here the CDR3 DNA reads TGTGCCAGCAGCTCAGAATCGGTGGCCGGGGAGCTGTTTTTT.

V usage is TRBV7-6 and J usage is TRBJ2-5, with D tentatively TRBD2 (6 bases). V lost 4 bases and J lost 5, with 14 bases in between. In germline, CDR1 is SGHVS, CDR2 FNYEAQ. This CDR3 comprises 14 residues. The CDR3 nucleotides are TGTGCCAGCAGCTCCCTTGCGGAGGGGGAGACCCAGTACTTC. Translation gives CASSSLAEGETQYF.

The chain uses TRBV7-9 and TRBJ1-4; D ambiguous. This CDR3 is 14 amino acids long. The germline gives CDR1 SEHNR, CDR2 FQNEAQ (reference sequence). The V and J ends lost 3 bases and 6 bases respectively, with 11 bases between them. The CDR3 sequence: CASSFGGGDEKLFF. DNA for the CDR3: TGTGCCAGCAGCTTTGGAGGAGGCGATGAAAAACTGTTTTTT.

This clone has a handful of counts. The chain has TRBV19 and TRBJ1-2, with a tentative D call TRBD1 (5 bases). Trimming shortened V by 5 bases and J by 4 bases, and 11 bases separated the two germline ends. This CDR3 region has 13 residues. Germline CDR1 reads LNHDA; CDR2 reads SQIVND (reference sequence). CDR3 residues: CASSRRGPYGYTF. For the CDR3, the DNA is TGTGCCAGTAGTCGGAGGGGCCCCTATGGCTACACCTTC.

The V and J genes are TRBV19 and TRBJ2-1; D unresolved. The V end was cut by 6 bases, the J end by 6 bases, with 6 bases between. Germline V gene sequence: CDR1 LNHDA, CDR2 SQIVND (reference sequence). The CDR3 runs to 11 residues. CDR3 nucleotide sequence: TGTGCCAGTAGAGACCTCAATGAGCAGTTCTTC. Protein sequence: CASRDLNEQFF.

The rearrangement uses TRBV7-2 and TRBJ1-1; weak D call: TRBD1 (5 bases). Trimming took off 1 base at V and 4 bases at J, with 13 bases between the two ends. CDR1 is SGHTA and CDR2 is FQGNSA in the germline V gene. This CDR3 has 15 amino acids. DNA for the CDR3: TGTGCCAGCAGCTTAGTACAGCAGGGTAGCACTGAAGCTTTCTTT. Its translation is CASSLVQQGSTEAFF. Combining the CDR3 with reference TRBV7-2 and TRBJ1-1 gives the whole variable domain GAGVSQSPSNKVTEKGKDVELRCDPISGHTALYWYRQSLGQGLEFLIYFQGNSAPDKSGLPSDRFSAERTGGSVSTLTIQRTQQEDSAVYLCASSLVQQGSTEAFFGQGTRLTVV.

The chain has TRBV6-1 and TRBJ2-1; D possibly corresponds to TRBD1 (6 bases). The germline CDR1 and CDR2 sequences are MNHNS and SASEGT. V gave up 6 bases and J gave up 15 bases, with 21 bases separating them. The CDR3 extends over 13 amino acids. The CDR3 DNA is TGTGCCAGCAGCCCCAATAGGGACACCCCCGGGTTCTTC. Amino acids: CASSPNRDTPGFF.

The rearrangement uses TRBV6-6 and TRBJ1-2; 7 bases align to TRBD1. Per germline, CDR1 MNHNY and CDR2 SVGAGI (reference sequence). Germline trimming cut 5 bases from V and 5 bases from J; bases unmatched to any gene: 8. The CDR3 contains 14 residues. CDR3 bases: TGTGCCAGCAGTCAACTCGGGACAGCTTATGGCTACACCTTC. Amino acid sequence: CASSQLGTAYGYTF.

The chain is built from TRBV4-3 and TRBJ2-2; TRBD2 agrees at 8 bases. The germline gives CDR1 LGHNA, CDR2 YSLEER. The CDR3 consists of 16 residues. V was pared by 1 base and J by 4 bases, with 5 bases of the junction left unmatched. CDR3 sequence reads: CASSQGSSGSTGELFF. CDR3 nucleotides: TGCGCCAGCAGCCAAGGATCGAGCGGGAGCACCGGGGAGCTGTTTTTT.

J is TRBJ1-4 and V is TRBV5-4; D perhaps matches TRBD1 (6 bases). This CDR3 has 16 amino acids. Looked up from germline, CDR1 is SGHNT and CDR2 is YYREEE (reference sequence). V was trimmed by 3 bases and J by 0 bases, leaving 12 bases between them. The CDR3 DNA is TGTGCCAGCAGCTCCGACAGGAAATCAACTAATGAAAAACTGTTTTTT. Translation: CASSSDRKSTNEKLFF.

The gene calls are TRBV7-2 and TRBJ2-3; TRBD2 agrees at 12 bases. This CDR3 spans 16 amino acids. Germline V gene lookup returns CDR1 SGHTA and CDR2 FQGNSA. The V and J ends lost 5 bases and 1 base, in that order; junction bases with no gene match: 4. This CDR3 reads CASSDGLAGRTDTQYF. CDR3 DNA: TGTGCCAGCAGCGACGGACTAGCGGGACGCACAGATACGCAGTATTTT.

CDR3 bases: TGTGCCAGTCGACAGGGCGACTATGGCTACACCTTC. Translating gives CASRQGDYGYTF. This chain connects TRBV19 to TRBJ1-2; 7 positions match TRBD1. The V gene's germline CDR1 is LNHDA and CDR2 SQIVND (reference sequence). The CDR3 consists of 12 residues. The V gene end was trimmed by 8 bases and the J gene end by 3 bases; junction bases not matched to a gene: 3.

The DNA of the CDR3 is TGTGCCAGCAGGACGGACAGGAGGGGGCCCAATGAGCAGTTCTTC. It specifies CASRTDRRGPNEQFF. This sequence joins TRBV2 and TRBJ2-1; weak D call: TRBD1 (7 bases). This CDR3 has 15 residues. Germline V lookup: CDR1 SNHLY, CDR2 FYNNEI. With 6 bases removed from V and 6 bases from J, the gap between germline ends came to 18 bases.

The J gene is TRBJ1-5, the V gene TRBV30; tentatively, D is TRBD1 (6 bases). This CDR3 spans 16 amino acids. CDR1 and CDR2 (germline): GTSNPN, SVGIG (reference sequence). V lost 2 bases to trimming and J lost 4 bases, with 18 bases between them. For the CDR3, the DNA is TGTGCCTGGAGTCGGAGGGGGGATCTTTGGAATCAGCCCCAGCATTTT. The encoded protein is CAWSRRGDLWNQPQHF.

This chain links TRBV6-6 with TRBJ2-7, with D maybe TRBD1 (6 bases). V shed 4 bases and J shed 0 bases, with 13 bases lying between them. Germline V gene lookup returns CDR1 MNHNY and CDR2 SVGAGI (reference sequence). The CDR3 consists of 15 residues. The CDR3 bases are TGTGCCAGCAGTTCCGACAGGCTGAGCTCCTACGAGCAGTACTTC. It yields the protein CASSSDRLSSYEQYF.